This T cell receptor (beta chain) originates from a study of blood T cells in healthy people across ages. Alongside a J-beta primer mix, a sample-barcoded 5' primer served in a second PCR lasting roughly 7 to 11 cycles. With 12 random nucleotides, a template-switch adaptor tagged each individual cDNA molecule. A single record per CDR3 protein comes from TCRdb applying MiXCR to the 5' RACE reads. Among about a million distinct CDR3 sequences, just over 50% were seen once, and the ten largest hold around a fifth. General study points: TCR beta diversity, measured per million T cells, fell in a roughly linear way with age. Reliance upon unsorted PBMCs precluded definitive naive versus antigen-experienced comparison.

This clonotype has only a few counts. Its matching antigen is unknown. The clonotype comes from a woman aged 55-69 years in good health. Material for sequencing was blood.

DNA of the CDR3: TGTGCCAGCAGCTTAGCGGGAGTTGAAGAGACCCAGTACTTC. Its protein is CASSLAGVEETQYF. The chain uses TRBV7-2 and TRBJ2-5; D possibly corresponds to TRBD2 (5 bases). The ends were cut back, 0 bases at V and 3 bases at J, with 8 bases in the middle. Germline assignment: CDR1 SGHTA and CDR2 FQGNSA. The CDR3 has 14 residues.